A selection of T cell receptor beta chains follows, all from one sample in a study of control samples from healthy donors and cancer patients. Assay: immunoSEQ multiplex PCR; the TCRdb copy retains only in-frame clones and omits some. This sample has about 52,000 clones, with around 95% found just once. Source material: blood. The receptors originated from a man aged 25-40 years in good health. CDR3s include the opening cysteine and the closing phenylalanine or tryptophan. The order of the fields is V gene, clone size, J gene, D gene, CDR3 DNA, CDR3 protein. D genes are given only for firm matches. The listing skips clone size in some rows; elsewhere it reads once, few, many or a size class.

TRBV12-5	-	TRBJ2-7	-	TGTGCTAGTGGAACAATGGGTTCCTACGAGCAGTACTTC	CASGTMGSYEQYF
TRBV5-1	-	TRBJ2-7	TRBD2	TGCGCCAGCAGCTTGGTGGCTAGCGGGGTCTACGAGCAGTACTTC	CASSLVASGVYEQYF
TRBV19	-	TRBJ2-7	-	TGTGCCAGTAGTATAGTTGACCAACCCTACGAGCAGTACTTC	CASSIVDQPYEQYF
TRBV6-5	-	TRBJ1-2	-	TGTGCCAGCAGGGCAGCTCAGACCGCGAGGGGCTACACCTTC	CASRAAQTARGYTF
TRBV2	-	TRBJ1-5	-	TGTGCCAGCAGTGACCCCCAACAACATAGCAATCAGCCCCAGCATTTT	CASSDPQQHSNQPQHF
TRBV6-6	-	TRBJ1-4	TRBD1	TGTGCCAGCAGTCAGGGGGCGGGGGAAAAACTGTTTTTT	CASSQGAGEKLFF
TRBV28	-	TRBJ2-5	-	TGTGCCAGCAGTTTTTCCGGGGTAGAGACCCAGTACTTC	CASSFSGVETQYF
TRBV28	-	TRBJ2-7	-	TGTGCCAGCAGACCAGGGCGCGGCTACGAGCAGTACTTC	CASRPGRGYEQYF
TRBV28	once	TRBJ1-4	TRBD1	TGTGCCAGCAGGGGACAGCCTAATGAAAAACTGTTTTTT	CASRGQPNEKLFF
TRBV5-6	-	TRBJ2-7	-	TGTGCCAGCAGCTTGTTTTCCGAGCAGTACTTC	CASSLFSEQYF
TRBV19	-	TRBJ1-5	-	TGTGCCAGTAGTAACATTATCAATCAGCCCCAGCATTTT	CASSNIINQPQHF
TRBV6-4	-	TRBJ2-3	-	TGTGCCAGCAGTGAGGGACCTGGCTCAGATACGCAGTATTTT	CASSEGPGSDTQYF
TRBV11-3	-	TRBJ2-2	TRBD1	TGTGCCAGCAGCACGGGGCAGGGGGCGAACACCGGGGAGCTGTTTTTT	CASSTGQGANTGELFF
TRBV9	-	TRBJ1-4	-	TGTGCCAGCAGCGCCTCGGGCAGGGGTAATGAAAAACTGTTTTTT	CASSASGRGNEKLFF
TRBV6-5	-	TRBJ2-1	TRBD1	TGTGCCAGCAGCTACAGGGGGAATGAGCAGTTCTTC	CASSYRGNEQFF
TRBV19	-	TRBJ1-1	-	TGTGCCAGTAGTACCATACCGCTGAACACTGAAGCTTTCTTT	CASSTIPLNTEAFF
TRBV5-1	-	TRBJ2-3	TRBD1	TGCGCCAGCAGCTTGGAGACAGGGTTGGATACGCAGTATTTT	CASSLETGLDTQYF
TRBV9	-	TRBJ2-1	-	TGTGCCAGCAGCGTAAATTGGTTCGGCGAGCAGTTCTTC	CASSVNWFGEQFF
TRBV6-6	once	TRBJ1-2	TRBD1	TGTGCCAGCAGTTACTCCCGGGACAGTACTTACTACACCTTC	CASSYSRDSTYYTF
TRBV27	-	TRBJ1-1	-	TGTGCCAGCAGTTGGGCATTAAACACTGAAGCTTTCTTT	CASSWALNTEAFF
TRBV9	-	TRBJ1-1	-	TGTGCCAGCAGCGTAGCCTCCGGGACGGGGAACACTGAAGCTTTCTTT	CASSVASGTGNTEAFF
TRBV7-2	-	TRBJ2-7	TRBD2	TGTGCCAGCAGCTTAGCGGTTTTGGGGGGGTACGAGCAGTACTTC	CASSLAVLGGYEQYF
TRBV5-1	once	TRBJ2-7	-	TGCGCCAGCAGCCGGGACATGGGGGAGCAGTACTTC	CASSRDMGEQYF
TRBV3-1/TRBV3-2	-	TRBJ2-2	-	TGTGCCAGCAGCCAGTCTCAGCGAGACAACGGGGAGCTGTTTTTT	CASSQSQRDNGELFF
TRBV3-1/TRBV3-2	-	TRBJ2-7	TRBD2	TGTGCCAGCAGCCAAGAATCCAGCGGGAGGAGCGAGCAGTACTTC	CASSQESSGRSEQYF
TRBV7-9	-	TRBJ1-1	-	TGTGCCAGCAGTTTGGTTCAGGGTTCGCTCACTGAAGCTTTCTTT	CASSLVQGSLTEAFF